This T cell receptor (beta chain) appears in the sequencing data of a study of cytomegalovirus exposure and HLA in healthy donors. Points from the study as a whole: It was likely that a cluster of highly shared sequence variants was a sequencing artifact.

CDR1 is SGHAT and CDR2 is FQNNGV in the germline V gene. This CDR3 is 18 amino acids long. Germline trimming cut 5 bases from V and 0 bases from J; bases unmatched to any gene: 13. In regard to this clone: What it binds is unknown.

Both 60 Vbeta primers and 13 Jbeta primers went into the PCR. Assay used: immunoSEQ multiplex PCR; TCRdb lists only in-frame clones, some missing. The table records 150,000 to 200,000 clones, roughly 87% of them present only once. Sequenced: PBMCs. The chain recombines TRBV11-2 with TRBJ1-5, with 7 nucleotides matching TRBD1. The receptor comes from a middle-aged man in good health and CMV-seronegative. The CDR3 here is CASSERDSTWYSNQPQHF. The CDR3 coding sequence is TGTGCCAGCAGCGAACGGGACAGCACATGGTATAGCAATCAGCCCCAGCATTTT.